This T cell receptor (beta chain) is from a study of human T cells and chemical hapten exposure. In TCRdb, the RACE reads were re-called with MiXCR into one record per CDR3 protein. Of 210,000 or so distinct CDR3 sequences in the sample, around a quarter were seen once. Time point defined: patch test 3, about 24 weeks after DPC sensitization. Treatment: therapeutic diphenylcyclopropenone sensitization with weekly scalp DPC. The V gene's germline CDR1 is ENHRY and CDR2 SYGVKD. The length of the CDR3 is 11 residues. The V gene lost 7 bases and the J gene lost 9 bases, with 10 bases spanning the gap. This sequence originates from a woman in her 40s with alopecia areata. Some clones in this sample may be carry-over from other donors' samples. The chain links TRBV10-3 to TRBJ2-1; a possible D gene is TRBD2 (5 bases). The source material was whole blood, sampled in connection with sensitization to the hapten diphenylcyclopropenone (DPC). CDR3 sequence reads: CAIKGRGEQFF. The CDR3 DNA reads TGTGCCATCAAGGGCCGGGGTGAGCAGTTCTTC.